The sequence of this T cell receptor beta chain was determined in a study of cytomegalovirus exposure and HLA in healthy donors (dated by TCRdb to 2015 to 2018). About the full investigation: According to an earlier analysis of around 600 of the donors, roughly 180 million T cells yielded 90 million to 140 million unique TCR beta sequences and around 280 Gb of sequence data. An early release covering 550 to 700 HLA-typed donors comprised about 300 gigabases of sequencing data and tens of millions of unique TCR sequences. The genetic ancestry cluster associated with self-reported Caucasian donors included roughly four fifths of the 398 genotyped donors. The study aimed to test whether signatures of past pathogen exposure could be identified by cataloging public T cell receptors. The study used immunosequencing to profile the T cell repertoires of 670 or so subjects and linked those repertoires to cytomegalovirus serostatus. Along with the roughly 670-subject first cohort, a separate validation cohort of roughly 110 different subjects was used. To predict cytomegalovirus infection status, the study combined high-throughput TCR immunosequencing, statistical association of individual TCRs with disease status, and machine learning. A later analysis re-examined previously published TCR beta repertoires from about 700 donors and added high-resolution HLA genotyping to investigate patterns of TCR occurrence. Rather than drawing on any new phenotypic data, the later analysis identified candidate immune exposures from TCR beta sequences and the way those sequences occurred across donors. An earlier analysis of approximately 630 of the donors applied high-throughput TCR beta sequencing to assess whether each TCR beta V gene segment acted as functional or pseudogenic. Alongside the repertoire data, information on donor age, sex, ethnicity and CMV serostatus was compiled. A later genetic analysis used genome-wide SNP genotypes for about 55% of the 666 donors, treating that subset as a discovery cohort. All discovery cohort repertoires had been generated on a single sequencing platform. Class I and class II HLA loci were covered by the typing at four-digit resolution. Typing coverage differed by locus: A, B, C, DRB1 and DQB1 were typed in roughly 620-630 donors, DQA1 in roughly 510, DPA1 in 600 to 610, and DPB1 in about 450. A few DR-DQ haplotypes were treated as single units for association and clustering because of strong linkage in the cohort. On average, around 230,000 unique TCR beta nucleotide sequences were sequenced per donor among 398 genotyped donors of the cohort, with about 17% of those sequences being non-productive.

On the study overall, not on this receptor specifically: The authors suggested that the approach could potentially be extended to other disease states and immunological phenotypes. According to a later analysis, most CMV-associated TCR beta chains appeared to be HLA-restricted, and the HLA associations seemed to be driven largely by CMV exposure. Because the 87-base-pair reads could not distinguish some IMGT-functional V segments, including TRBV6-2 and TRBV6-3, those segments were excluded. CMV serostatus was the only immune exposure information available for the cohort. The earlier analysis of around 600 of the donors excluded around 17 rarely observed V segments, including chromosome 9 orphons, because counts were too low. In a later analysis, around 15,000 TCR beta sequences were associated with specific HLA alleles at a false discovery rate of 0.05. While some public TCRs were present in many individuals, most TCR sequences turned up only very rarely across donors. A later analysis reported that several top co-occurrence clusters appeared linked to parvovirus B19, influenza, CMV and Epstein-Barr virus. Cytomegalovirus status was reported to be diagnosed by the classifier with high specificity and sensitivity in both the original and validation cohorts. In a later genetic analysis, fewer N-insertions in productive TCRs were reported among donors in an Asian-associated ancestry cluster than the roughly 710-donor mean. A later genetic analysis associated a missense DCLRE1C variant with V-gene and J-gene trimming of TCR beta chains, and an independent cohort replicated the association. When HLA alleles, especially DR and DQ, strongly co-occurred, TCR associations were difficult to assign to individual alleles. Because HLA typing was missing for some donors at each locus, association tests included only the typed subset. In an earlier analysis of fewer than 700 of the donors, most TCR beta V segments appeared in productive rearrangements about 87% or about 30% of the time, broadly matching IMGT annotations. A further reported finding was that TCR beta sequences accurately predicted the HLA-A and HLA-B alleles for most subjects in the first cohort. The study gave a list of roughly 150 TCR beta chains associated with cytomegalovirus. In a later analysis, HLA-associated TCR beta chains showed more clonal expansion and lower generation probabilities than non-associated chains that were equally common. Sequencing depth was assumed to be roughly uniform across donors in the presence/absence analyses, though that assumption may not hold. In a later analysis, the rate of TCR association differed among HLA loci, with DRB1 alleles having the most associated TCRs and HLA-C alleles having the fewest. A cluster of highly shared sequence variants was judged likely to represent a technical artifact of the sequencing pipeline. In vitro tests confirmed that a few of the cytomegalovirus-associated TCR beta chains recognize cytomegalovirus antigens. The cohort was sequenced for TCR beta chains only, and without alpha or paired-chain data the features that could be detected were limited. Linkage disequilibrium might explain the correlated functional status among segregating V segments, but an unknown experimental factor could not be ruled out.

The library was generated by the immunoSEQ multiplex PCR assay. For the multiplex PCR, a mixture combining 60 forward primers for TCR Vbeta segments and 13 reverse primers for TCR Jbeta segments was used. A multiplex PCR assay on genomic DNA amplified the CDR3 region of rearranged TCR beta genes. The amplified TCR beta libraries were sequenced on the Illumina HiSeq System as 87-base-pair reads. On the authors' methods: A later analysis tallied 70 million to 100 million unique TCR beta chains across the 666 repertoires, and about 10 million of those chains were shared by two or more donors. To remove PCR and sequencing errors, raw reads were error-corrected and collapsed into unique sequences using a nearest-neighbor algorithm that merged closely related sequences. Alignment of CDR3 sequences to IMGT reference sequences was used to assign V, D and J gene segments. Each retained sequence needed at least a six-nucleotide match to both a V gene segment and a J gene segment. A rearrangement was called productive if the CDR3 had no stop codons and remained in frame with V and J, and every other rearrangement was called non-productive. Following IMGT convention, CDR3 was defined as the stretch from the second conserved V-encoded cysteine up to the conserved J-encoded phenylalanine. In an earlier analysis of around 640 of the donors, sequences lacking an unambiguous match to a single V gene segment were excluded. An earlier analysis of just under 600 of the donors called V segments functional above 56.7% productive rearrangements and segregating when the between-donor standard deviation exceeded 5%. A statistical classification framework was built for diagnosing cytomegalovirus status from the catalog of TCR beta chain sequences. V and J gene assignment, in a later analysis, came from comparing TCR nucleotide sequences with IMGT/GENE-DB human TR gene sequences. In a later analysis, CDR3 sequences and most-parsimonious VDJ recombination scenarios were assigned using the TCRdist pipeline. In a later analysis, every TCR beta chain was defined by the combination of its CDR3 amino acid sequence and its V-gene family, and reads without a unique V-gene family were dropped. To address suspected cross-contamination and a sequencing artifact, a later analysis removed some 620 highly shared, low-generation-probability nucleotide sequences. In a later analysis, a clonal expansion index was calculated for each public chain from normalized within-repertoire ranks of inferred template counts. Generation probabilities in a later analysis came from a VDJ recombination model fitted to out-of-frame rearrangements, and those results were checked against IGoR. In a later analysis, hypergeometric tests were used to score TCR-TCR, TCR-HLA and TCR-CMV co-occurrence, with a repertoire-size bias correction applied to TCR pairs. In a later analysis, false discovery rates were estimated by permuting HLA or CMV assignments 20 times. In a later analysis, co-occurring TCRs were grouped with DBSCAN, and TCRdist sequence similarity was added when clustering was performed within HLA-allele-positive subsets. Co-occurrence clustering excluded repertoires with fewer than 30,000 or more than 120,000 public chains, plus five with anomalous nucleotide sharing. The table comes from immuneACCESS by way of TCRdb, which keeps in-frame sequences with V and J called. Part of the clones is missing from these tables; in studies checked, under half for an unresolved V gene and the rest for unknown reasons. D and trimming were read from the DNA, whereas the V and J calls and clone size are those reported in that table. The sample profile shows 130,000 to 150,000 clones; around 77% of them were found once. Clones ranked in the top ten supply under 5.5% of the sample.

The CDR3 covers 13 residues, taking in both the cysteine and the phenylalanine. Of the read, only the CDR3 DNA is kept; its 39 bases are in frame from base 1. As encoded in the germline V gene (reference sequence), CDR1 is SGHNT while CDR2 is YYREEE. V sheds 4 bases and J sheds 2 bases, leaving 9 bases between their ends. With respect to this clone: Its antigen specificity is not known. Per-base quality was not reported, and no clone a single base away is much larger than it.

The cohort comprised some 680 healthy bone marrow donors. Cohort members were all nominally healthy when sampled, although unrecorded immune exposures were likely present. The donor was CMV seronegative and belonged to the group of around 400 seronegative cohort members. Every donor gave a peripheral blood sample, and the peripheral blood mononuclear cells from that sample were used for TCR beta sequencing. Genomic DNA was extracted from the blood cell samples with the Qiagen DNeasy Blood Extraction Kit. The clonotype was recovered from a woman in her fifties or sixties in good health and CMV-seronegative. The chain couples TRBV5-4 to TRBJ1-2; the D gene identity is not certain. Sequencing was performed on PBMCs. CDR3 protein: CASSHRQNYGYTF. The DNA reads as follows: TGTGCCAGCAGCCATAGACAAAACTATGGCTACACCTTC.